This T cell receptor (beta chain) was observed in a study of post-analysis software for immune sequencing data. Looking at the study overall: Recorded disease courses covered relapsing-remitting, secondary progressive and progressive-relapsing multiple sclerosis. Some patients had no subtype annotation. Broader study findings: Compared with controls, patients showed significantly lower normalized Chao1 diversity. Among roughly 5 TRBV segments more frequent in patients than controls were TRBV5-6, TRBV5-1 and TRBV20-1. Under the F measure, samples that were prepared in one batch clustered strongly together.

CDR1 and CDR2 (germline): SGHTA, FQGNSA. The CDR3 loop spans 14 amino acids. On this clonotype itself: As yet, its antigen is unknown. A clone one base away is much larger, so this may be a read error.

The library was made from cDNA and included unique molecular identifiers. It was from about 0.94 to 9.7 million T cells that 450,000 to 550,000 cDNA molecules came. TCRdb re-derived calls from the PCR reads in MiXCR, one entry per CDR3 protein. The sample lists around 770,000 distinct CDR3 sequences, under 60% occurring once. This receptor was identified in a girl aged 10-17 years with multiple sclerosis. The genes are TRBV7-2 and TRBJ2-7; D may match TRBD1 or TRBD2 (6 bases each). TRBJ2-5 explains the end of the DNA better; the J call may be wrong. Specimen: blood. The CDR3 DNA sequence: TGTGCCGGCAGCGCCGGGGGCCTGGAAGAGACCCAGTACTTC. This gives the protein CAGSAGGLEETQYF.